This T cell receptor (beta chain) came from a study of blood T cells in healthy people across ages. Study-wide points: Changes seen in expanded clonotypes were possibly confounded by donor CMV status left unknown.

Isolation recovered at least 7 million PBMCs from every sample. A second PCR of roughly 7 to 11 cycles used a sample-barcoded 5' primer and a J-beta primer mix. TCRdb re-called the 5' RACE reads with MiXCR, one entry per CDR3 protein. The table shows about 780,000 distinct CDR3 sequences, with about 46% occurring only once. Unmatched junction bases numbered 10, after V lost 5 bases and J lost 0 bases. The CDR3 runs to 15 residues. Germline V lookup: CDR1 DFQATT, CDR2 SNEGSKA (reference sequence). This clonotype was counted ten times or more. Its antigen is unidentified. The sequence derives from a man at least 80 years old in good health. The specimen was blood. The chain employs TRBV20-1 and TRBJ2-7; 7 positions agree with TRBD2. CDR3 loop: CSALGRATTSYEQYF. DNA of the CDR3: TGCAGTGCTCTGGGGAGGGCCACTACCTCCTACGAGCAGTACTTC.